This TCR beta chain was identified during a study of cytomegalovirus exposure and HLA in healthy donors. PCR involved 60 Vbeta and 13 Jbeta primers. The assay was immunoSEQ multiplex PCR, and TCRdb's table has in-frame clones only and misses some. The repertoire consists of more than 85,000 clones, with around 83% occurring once and the leading ten covering more than 0.95%. The CDR3 is 15 amino acids. Trimming at V came to 2 bases and at J to 0 bases, leaving 3 bases not matched to a gene. Looked up from germline, CDR1 is MNHEY and CDR2 is SVGAGI. The receptor was derived from a woman younger than 35 in good health and CMV-seronegative. Source material: PBMCs. The chain joins TRBV6-5 to TRBJ2-7; 8 positions agree with TRBD2. CDR3 region: CASSYRAGGSYEQYF. The CDR3 bases are TGTGCCAGCAGTTACCGGGCGGGAGGCTCCTACGAGCAGTACTTC.